This T cell receptor (beta chain) was documented in a study of metastatic and nonmetastatic thyroid tumors. For the study at large: Samples came from malignant and benign thyroid patients, and repertoires were compared across blood and tumor or nodule tissue.

This clone qualifies as medium-sized. The antigen is undetermined. Nobody among the patients had been given any treatment before thyroid surgery. Study-wide findings and caveats: Benign nodules were reported to have significantly lower TCR beta diversity than malignant thyroid tumors, in blood and tumor.

Per the germline V gene, CDR1 is MNHNS and CDR2 is SASEGT. V shed 9 bases and J 4 bases; nucleotides not matched to a gene: 10. The CDR3 totals 15 residues. In the original analysis: To classify distant metastasis in papillary thyroid cancer, a model was built from CDR3 differences across clinicopathological groups. From the PCR reads, TCRdb re-called clones with MiXCR. The V and J calls and clone size come from TCRdb's table, not from the authors' own analysis. The sample lists about 31,000 clones; approximately 19% were seen once. The chain recombines TRBV6-1 with TRBJ2-3; 10 bases are a match to TRBD1. The sequenced sample consisted of blood. The origin of this receptor is a female donor with papillary thyroid cancer or a benign thyroid nodule (not recorded which). Some clones in this sample may be carry-over from other donors' samples. In nucleotides, the CDR3 is TGTGCCAGTAAACGCCGGGACAGGGGCGCAGATACGCAGTATTTT. Encoded protein: CASKRRDRGADTQYF.